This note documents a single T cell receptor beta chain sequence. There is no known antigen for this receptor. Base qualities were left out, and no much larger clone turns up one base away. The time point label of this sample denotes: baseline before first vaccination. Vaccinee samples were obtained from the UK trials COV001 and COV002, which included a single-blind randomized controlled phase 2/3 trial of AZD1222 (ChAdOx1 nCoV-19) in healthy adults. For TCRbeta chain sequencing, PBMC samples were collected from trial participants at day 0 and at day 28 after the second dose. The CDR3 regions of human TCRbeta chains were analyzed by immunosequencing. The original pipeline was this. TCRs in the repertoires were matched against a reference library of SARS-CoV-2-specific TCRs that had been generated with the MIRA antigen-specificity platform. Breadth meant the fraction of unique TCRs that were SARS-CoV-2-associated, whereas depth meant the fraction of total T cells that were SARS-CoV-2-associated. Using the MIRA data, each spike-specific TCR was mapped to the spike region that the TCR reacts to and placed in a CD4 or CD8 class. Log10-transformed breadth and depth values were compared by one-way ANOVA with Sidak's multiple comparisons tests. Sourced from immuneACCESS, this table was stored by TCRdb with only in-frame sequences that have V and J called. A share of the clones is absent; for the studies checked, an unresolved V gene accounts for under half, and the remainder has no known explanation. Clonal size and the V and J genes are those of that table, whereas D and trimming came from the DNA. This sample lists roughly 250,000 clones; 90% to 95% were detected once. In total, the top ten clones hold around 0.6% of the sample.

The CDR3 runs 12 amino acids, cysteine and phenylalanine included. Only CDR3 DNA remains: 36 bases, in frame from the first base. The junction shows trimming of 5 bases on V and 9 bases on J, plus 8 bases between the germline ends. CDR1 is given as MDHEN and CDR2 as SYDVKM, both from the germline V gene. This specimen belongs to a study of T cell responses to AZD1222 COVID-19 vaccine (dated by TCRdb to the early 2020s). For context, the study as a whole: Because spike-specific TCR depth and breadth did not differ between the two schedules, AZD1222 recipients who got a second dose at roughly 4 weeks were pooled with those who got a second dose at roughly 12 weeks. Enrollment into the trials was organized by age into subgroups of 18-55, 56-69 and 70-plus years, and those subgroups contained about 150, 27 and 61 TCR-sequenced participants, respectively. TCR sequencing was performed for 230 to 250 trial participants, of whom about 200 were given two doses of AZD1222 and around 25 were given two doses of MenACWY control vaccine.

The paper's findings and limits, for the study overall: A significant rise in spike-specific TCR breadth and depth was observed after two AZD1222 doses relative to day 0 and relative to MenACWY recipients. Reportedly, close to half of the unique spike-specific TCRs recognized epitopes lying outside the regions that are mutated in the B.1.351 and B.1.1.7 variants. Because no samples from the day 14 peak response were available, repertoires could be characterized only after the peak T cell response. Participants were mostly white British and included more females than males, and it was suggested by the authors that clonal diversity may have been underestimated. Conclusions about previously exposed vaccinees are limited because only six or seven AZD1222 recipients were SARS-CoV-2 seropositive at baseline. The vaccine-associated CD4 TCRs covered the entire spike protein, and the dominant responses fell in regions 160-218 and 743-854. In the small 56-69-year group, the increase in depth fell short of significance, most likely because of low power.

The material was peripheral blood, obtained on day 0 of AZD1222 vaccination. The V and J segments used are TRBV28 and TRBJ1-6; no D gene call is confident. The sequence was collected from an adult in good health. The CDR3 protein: CASSQVPSPLHF. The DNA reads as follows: TGTGCCAGCAGTCAGGTGCCTTCACCCCTCCACTTT.